These 3 T cell receptor beta chains were all obtained from the same sample, sequenced in a study of T cells after yellow fever vaccination. TCRdb fed the 5' RACE reads into MiXCR, producing one record per CDR3 protein. The profile shows some 560,000 distinct CDR3 sequences, about a sixth of them singletons. The sample consisted of PBMCs, taken more than 4 days after the first yellow fever vaccination. The receptors were gathered from a man younger than 35 who received the YFV17D yellow fever vaccine.

This clonotype was counted between two and nine times. The genes are TRBV27 and TRBJ2-1; D is unresolved. V shed 0 bases and J shed 0 bases, with 9 bases lying between them. CDR1 is MNHEY, CDR2 SMNVEV, per germline (reference sequence). This CDR3 has 16 amino acids. The CDR3 loop is CASSLSWTSSYNEQFF. CDR3 sequence (DNA): TGTGCCAGCAGTTTATCTTGGACGTCCTCCTACAATGAGCAGTTCTTC.

CDR3 DNA sequence: TGTGCCAGCTCACCGCCGACAGGGAACCTCCAGAAGCTGTTTTTT. This codes for CASSPPTGNLQKLFF. The chain links TRBV18 to TRBJ2-2; TRBD1 agrees at 7 bases. The CDR3 is 15 amino acids. In germline, CDR1 is KGHSH, CDR2 LQKENI. The V segment lost 3 bases and the J segment 12 bases; nucleotides outside the gene matches: 13.

This clonotype was seen only a few times. The chain joins TRBV10-2 to TRBJ2-7; perhaps D is TRBD1 or TRBD2 (7 bases each). This CDR3 has 15 amino acids. Germline V gene data show CDR1 as WSHSY and CDR2 as SAAADI. V was cut by 8 bases and J by 5 bases, with 22 bases left in between. CDR3 residues: CASSPPGGGLHEQYF. The CDR3, as DNA: TGCGCCAGCTCTCCTCCAGGGGGGGGGCTCCACGAGCAGTACTTC.